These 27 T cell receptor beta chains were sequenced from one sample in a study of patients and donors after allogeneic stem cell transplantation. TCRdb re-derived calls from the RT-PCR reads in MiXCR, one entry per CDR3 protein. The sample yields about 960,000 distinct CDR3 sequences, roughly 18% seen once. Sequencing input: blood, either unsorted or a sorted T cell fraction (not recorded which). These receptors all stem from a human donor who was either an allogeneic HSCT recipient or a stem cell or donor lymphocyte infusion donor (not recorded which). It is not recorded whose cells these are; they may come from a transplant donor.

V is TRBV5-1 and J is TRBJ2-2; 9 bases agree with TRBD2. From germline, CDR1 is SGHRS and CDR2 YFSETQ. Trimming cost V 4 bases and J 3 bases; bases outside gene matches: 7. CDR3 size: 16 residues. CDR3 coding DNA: TGCGCCAGCAGCCCCAGAGCGGGGGGTGACACCGGGGAGCTGTTTTTT. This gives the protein CASSPRAGGDTGELFF.

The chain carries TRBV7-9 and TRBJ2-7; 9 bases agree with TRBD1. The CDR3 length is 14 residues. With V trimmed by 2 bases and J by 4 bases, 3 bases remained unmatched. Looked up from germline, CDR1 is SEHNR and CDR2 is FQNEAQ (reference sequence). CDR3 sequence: CASSLRDREYEQYF. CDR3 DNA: TGTGCCAGCAGCTTAAGGGACAGGGAGTACGAGCAGTACTTC.

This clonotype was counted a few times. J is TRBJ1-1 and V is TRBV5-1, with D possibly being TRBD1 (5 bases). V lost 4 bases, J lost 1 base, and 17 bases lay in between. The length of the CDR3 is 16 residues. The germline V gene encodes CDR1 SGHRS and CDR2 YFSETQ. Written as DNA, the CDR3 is TGCGCCAGCAGCCGGACCTCGTCTAGGGGGAACACTGAAGCTTTCTTT. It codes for CASSRTSSRGNTEAFF.

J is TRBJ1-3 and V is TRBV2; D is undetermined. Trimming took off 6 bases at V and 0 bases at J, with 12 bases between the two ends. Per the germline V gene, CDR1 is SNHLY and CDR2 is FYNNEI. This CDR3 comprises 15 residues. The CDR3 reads CASSMWESSGNTIYF. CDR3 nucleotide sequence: TGTGCCAGCAGCATGTGGGAATCCTCTGGAAACACCATATATTTT.

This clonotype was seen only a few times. CDR3 in DNA: TGTGCCAGCAGCGTAGGATCAGCGGGAGGGATCAATGAGCAGTTCTTC. Its translation: CASSVGSAGGINEQFF. The chain has TRBV9 and TRBJ2-1; 10 nucleotides agree with TRBD2. The CDR3 is 16 amino acids. Per germline, CDR1 SGDLS and CDR2 YYNGEE. Trimming took 0 bases from V and 6 from J; bases not matched to a gene: 6.

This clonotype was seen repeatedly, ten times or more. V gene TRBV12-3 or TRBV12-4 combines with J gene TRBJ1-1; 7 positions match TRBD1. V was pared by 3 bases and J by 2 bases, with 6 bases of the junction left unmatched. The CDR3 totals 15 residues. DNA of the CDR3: TGTGCCAGCAGTTTGGGTGACAGGGCTAACACTGAAGCTTTCTTT. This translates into CASSLGDRANTEAFF.

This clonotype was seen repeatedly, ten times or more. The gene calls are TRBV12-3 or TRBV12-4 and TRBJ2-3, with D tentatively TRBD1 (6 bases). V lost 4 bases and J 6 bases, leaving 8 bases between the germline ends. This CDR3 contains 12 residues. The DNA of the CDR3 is TGTGCCAGCAGTTCAGACAGGGATACGCAGTATTTT. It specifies CASSSDRDTQYF.

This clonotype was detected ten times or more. CDR3 sequence: CASSPGQGFTGELFF. DNA for the CDR3: TGTGCCAGCAGCCCGGGACAGGGATTCACCGGGGAGCTGTTTTTT. The chain couples TRBV7-2 to TRBJ2-2, with 9 bases aligning to TRBD1. Germline V gives CDR1 SGHTA, CDR2 FQGNSA. J lost 4 bases, V lost 5 bases, and 5 bases had no gene match. The CDR3 extends over 15 amino acids. The full variable domain, completed using reference TRBV7-2 and TRBJ2-2, is GAGVSQSPSNKVTEKGKDVELRCDPISGHTALYWYRQSLGQGLEFLIYFQGNSAPDKSGLPSDRFSAERTGGSVSTLTIQRTQQEDSAVYLCASSPGQGFTGELFFGEGSRLTVL.

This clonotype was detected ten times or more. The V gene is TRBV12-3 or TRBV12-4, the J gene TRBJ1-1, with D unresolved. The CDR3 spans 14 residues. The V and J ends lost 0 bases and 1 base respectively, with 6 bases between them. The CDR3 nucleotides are TGTGCCAGCAGTTTAGCTGCGGGGAACACTGAAGCTTTCTTT. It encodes CASSLAAGNTEAFF.

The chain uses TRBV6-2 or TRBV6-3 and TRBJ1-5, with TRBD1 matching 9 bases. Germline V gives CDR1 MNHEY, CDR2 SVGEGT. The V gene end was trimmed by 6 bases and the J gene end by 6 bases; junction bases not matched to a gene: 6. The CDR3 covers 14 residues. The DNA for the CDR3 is TGTGCCAGCAGCTCATGGACAGGGGTTCAGCCCCAGCATTTT. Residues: CASSSWTGVQPQHF.

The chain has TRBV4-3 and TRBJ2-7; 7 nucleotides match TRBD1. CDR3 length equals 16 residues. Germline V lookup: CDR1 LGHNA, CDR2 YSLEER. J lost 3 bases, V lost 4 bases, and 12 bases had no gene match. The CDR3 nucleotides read TGCGCCAGCAGCCCATCGATCCGGGACAGTCGCTACGAGCAGTACTTC. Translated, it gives CASSPSIRDSRYEQYF.

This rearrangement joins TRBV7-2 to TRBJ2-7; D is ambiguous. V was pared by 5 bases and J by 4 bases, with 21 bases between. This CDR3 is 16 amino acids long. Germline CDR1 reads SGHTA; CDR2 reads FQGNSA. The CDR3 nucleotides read TGTGCCAGCAGCCCCTTCGGGCAGAGTACCCCTTACGAGCAGTACTTC. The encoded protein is CASSPFGQSTPYEQYF.

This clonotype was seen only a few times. CDR3 DNA sequence: TGCGCCAGCAGCTTGGGCCCTTGGGTCGAGCGGGAATTGTGTGAGCAGTACTTC. Protein product: CASSLGPWVERELCEQYF. The gene calls are TRBV5-1 and TRBJ2-7, with 7 bases matching TRBD2. Losses at the gene ends were 0 bases for V and 7 bases for J; bases not matched to a gene: 19. The CDR3 contains 18 residues. Germline V gene lookup returns CDR1 SGHRS and CDR2 YFSETQ.

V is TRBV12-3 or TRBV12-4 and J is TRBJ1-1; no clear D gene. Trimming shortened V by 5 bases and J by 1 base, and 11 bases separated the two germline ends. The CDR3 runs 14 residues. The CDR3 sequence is CASSKTEWNTEAFF. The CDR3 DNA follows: TGTGCCAGCAGTAAGACCGAATGGAACACTGAAGCTTTCTTT.

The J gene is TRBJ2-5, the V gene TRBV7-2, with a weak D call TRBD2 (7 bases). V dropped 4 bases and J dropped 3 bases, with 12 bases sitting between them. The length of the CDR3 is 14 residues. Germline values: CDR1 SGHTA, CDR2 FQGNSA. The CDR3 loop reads CASSSSGGEETQYF. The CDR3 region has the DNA TGTGCCAGCAGCTCTTCGGGGGGCGAAGAGACCCAGTACTTC.

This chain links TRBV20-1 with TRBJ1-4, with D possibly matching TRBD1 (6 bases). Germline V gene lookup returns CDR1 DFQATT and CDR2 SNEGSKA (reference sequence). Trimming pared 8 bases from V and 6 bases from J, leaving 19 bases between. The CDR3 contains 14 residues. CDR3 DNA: TGCAGTTCCAAGGGGGAGGACTTAGATGAAAAACTGTTTTTT. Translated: CSSKGEDLDEKLFF.

The CDR3 nucleotides read TGCGCCAGCAGCTTGACCGGGGCTAACAATGAGCAGTTCTTC. It translates to CASSLTGANNEQFF. This chain links TRBV5-1 with TRBJ2-1; D could derive from TRBD1 or TRBD2 (5 bases each). Trimming shortened V by 1 base and J by 5 bases, and 10 bases separated the two germline ends. Germline V gene lookup returns CDR1 SGHRS and CDR2 YFSETQ. This CDR3 has 14 residues.

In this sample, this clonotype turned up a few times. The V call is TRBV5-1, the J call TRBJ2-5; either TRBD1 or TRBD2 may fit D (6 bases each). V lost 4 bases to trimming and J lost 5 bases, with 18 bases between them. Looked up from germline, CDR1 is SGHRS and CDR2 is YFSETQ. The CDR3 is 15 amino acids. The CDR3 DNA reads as TGCGCCAGCAGCCCGGAGGGGGTAAACTACGAGACCCAGTACTTC. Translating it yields CASSPEGVNYETQYF.

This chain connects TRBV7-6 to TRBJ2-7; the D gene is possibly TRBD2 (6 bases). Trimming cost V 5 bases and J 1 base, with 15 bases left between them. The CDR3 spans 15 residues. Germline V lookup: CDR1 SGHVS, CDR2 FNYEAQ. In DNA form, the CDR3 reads TGTGCCAGCAGCCCCGGGGGACTGGGGTCCTACGAGCAGTACTTC. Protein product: CASSPGGLGSYEQYF. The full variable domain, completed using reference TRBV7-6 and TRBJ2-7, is GAGVSQSPRYKVTKRGQDVALRCDPISGHVSLYWYRQALGQGPEFLTYFNYEAQQDKSGLPNDRFSAERPEGSISTLTIQRTEQRDSAMYRCASSPGGLGSYEQYFGPGTRLTVT.

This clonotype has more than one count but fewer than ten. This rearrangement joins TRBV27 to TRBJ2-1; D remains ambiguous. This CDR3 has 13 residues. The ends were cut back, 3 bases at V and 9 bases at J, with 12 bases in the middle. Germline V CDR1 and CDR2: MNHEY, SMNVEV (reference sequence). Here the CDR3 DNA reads TGTGCCAGCAGTTTGATGGGTATCGGTGAGCAGTTCTTC. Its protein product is CASSLMGIGEQFF.

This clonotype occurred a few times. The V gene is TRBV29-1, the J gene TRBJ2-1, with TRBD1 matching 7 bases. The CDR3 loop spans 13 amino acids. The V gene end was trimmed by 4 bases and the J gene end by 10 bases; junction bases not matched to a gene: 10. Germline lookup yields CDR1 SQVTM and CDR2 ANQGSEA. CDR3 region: CSVGSFRGLEQFF. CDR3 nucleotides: TGCAGCGTTGGATCCTTTAGGGGGCTGGAGCAGTTCTTC.

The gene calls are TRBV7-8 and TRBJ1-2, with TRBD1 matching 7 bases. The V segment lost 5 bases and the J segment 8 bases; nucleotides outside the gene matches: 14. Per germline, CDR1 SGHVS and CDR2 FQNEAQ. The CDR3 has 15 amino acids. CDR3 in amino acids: CASSASEGAVKGYTF. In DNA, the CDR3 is TGTGCCAGCAGCGCCTCGGAGGGGGCAGTGAAGGGCTACACCTTC.

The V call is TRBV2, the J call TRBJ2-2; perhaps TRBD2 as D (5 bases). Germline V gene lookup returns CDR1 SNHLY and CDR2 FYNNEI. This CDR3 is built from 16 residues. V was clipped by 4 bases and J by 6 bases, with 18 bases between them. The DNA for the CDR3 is TGTGCCAGCAGTGTCTTTCGAGCGGTGGCCGCCGGGGAGCTGTTTTTT. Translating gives CASSVFRAVAAGELFF.

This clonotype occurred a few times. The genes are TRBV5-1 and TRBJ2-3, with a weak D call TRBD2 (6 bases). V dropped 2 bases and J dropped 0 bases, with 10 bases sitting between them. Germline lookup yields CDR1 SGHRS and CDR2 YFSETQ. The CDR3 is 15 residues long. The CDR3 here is CASSFSAGSTDTQYF. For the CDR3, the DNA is TGCGCCAGCAGCTTTTCCGCGGGGAGCACAGATACGCAGTATTTT.

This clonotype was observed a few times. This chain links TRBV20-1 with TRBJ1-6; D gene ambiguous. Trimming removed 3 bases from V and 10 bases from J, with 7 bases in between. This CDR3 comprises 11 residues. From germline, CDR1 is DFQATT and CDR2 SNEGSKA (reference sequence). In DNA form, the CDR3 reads TGCAGTGCTAGGGTCGGATCACCCCTCCACTTT. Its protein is CSARVGSPLHF.

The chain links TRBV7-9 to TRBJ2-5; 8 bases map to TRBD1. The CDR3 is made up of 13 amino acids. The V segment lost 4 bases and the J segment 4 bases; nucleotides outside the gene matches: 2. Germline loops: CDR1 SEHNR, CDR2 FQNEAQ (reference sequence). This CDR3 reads CASSYRGAETQYF. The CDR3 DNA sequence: TGTGCCAGCAGCTACAGGGGGGCAGAGACCCAGTACTTC.

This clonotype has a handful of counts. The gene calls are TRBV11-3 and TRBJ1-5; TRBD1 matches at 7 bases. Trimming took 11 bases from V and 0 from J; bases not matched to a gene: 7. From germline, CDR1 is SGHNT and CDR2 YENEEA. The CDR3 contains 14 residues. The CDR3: CADPRTGSNQPQHF. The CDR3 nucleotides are TGTGCCGACCCCCGGACAGGTAGCAATCAGCCCCAGCATTTT.